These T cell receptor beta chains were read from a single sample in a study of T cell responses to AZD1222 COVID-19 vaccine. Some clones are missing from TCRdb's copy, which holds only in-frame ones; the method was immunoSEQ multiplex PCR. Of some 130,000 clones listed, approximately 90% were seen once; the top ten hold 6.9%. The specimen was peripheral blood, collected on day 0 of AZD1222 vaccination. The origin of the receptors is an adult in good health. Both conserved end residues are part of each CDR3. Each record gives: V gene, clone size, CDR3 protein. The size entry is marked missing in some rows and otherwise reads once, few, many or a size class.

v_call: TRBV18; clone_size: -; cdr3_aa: CASSPPSQPQHF
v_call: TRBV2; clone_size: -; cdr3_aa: CASSESGAGTGELFF
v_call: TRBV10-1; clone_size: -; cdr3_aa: CASSTGGFTEAFF
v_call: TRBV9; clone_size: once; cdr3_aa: CASSAGVHYEQYF
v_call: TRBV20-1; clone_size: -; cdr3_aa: CSASWSDTQYF
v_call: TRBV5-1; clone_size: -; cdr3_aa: CASSLGGQGAYEQYF
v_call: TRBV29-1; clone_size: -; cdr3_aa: CSVEVGGFGGYTF
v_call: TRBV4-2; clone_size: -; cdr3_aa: CASSQVTEKLFF
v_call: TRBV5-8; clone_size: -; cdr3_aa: CASSPGQSSTNEKLFF
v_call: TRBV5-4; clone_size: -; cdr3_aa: CASSLANTGELFF
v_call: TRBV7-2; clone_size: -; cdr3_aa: CASSFSETRKETQYF
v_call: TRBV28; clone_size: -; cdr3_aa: CASSGRPGQGEPLYGYTF
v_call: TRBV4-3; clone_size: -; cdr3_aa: CASSQVGGGGYTF
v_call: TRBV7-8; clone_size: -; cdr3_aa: CASSSDRLTYGYTF
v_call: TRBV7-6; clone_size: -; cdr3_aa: CASSKGVRQNGYTF
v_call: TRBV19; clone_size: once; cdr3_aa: CASSWGLQDTQYF
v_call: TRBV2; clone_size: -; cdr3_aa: CASSEWAVNQPQHF
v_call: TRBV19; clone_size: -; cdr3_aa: CASSKQGPDTQYF
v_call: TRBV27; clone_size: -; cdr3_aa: CASSPLRGNTIYF
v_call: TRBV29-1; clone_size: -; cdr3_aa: CSVEEGGPYEQYF
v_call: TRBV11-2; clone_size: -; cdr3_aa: CASTVGQPMRGTIYF
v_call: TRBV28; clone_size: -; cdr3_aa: CASSSIGDSRGYTF
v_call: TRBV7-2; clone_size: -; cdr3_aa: CASSLGDRNGYTF